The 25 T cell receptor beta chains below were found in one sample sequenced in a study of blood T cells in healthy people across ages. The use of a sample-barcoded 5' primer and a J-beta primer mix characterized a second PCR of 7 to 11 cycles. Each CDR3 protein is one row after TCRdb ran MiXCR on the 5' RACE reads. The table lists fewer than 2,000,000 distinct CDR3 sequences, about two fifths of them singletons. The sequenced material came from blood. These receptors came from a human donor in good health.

CDR3: CSVRAGLTDTQYF. DNA of the CDR3: TGCAGCGTCAGAGCGGGGCTTACAGATACGCAGTATTTT. J is TRBJ2-3 and V is TRBV29-1; 7 bases fit TRBD2. This CDR3 spans 13 amino acids. Germline CDR1 reads SQVTM; CDR2 reads ANQGSEA. The V and J ends lost 6 bases and 3 bases, in that order; junction bases with no gene match: 6.

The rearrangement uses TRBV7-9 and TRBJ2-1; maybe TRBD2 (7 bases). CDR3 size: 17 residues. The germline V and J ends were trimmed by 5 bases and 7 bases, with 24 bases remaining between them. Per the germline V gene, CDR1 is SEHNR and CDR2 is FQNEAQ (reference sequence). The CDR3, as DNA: TGTGCCAGCAGCCGAAACACGGGGGGCGCAAGGCGGAATGAGCAGTTCTTC. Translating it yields CASSRNTGGARRNEQFF.

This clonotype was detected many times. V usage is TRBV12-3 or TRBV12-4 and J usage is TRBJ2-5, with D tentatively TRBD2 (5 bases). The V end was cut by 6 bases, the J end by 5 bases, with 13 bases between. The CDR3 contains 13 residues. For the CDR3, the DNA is TGTGCCAGCAGCCCCGGACTTGAGGAGACCCAGTACTTC. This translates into CASSPGLEETQYF.

For the CDR3, the DNA is TGTGCCAGCAGCTTTTATGGGGACAGGGGAGAGACCCAGTACTTC. Protein: CASSFYGDRGETQYF. The chain joins TRBV7-2 to TRBJ2-5; 10 bases are shared with TRBD1. The CDR3 extends over 15 amino acids. The germline gives CDR1 SGHTA, CDR2 FQGNSA. Trimming cost V 3 bases and J 4 bases; bases outside gene matches: 5.

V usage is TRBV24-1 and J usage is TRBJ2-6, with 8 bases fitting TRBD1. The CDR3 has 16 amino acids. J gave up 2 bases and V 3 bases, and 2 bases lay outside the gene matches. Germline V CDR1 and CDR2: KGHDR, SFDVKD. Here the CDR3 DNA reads TGTGCCACCAGTGATGCAGGGGGCACTGGGGCCAACGTCCTGACTTTC. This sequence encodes CATSDAGGTGANVLTF.

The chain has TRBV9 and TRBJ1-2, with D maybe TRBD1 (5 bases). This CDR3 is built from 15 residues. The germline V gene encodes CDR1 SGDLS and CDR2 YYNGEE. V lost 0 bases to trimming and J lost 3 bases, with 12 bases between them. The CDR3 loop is CASSVVDRSDYGYTF. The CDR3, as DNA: TGTGCCAGCAGCGTAGTTGACAGATCAGACTATGGCTACACCTTC.

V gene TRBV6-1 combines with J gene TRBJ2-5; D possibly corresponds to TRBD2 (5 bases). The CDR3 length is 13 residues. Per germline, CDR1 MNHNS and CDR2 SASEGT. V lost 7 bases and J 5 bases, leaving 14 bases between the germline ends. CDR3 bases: TGTGCCAGCACGAGGACCTCGGGGGAGACCCAGTACTTC. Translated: CASTRTSGETQYF.

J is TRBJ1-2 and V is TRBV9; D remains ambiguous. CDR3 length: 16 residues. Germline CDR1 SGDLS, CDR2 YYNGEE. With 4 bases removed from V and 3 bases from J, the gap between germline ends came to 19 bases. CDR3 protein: CASSLSITHGDYGYTF. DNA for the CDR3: TGTGCCAGCAGCCTTAGTATTACTCATGGGGACTATGGCTACACCTTC. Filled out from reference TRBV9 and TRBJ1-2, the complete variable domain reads DSGVTQTPKHLITATGQRVTLRCSPRSGDLSVYWYQQSLDQGLQFLIQYYNGEERAKGNILERFSAQQFPDLHSELNLSSLELGDSALYFCASSLSITHGDYGYTFGSGTRLTVV.

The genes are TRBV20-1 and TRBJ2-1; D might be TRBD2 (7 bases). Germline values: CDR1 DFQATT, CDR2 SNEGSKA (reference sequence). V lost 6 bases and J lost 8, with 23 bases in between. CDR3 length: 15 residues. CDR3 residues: CSAPGGGRVLDEQFF. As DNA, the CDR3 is TGCAGTGCCCCTGGGGGGGGCCGGGTTTTGGATGAGCAGTTCTTC.

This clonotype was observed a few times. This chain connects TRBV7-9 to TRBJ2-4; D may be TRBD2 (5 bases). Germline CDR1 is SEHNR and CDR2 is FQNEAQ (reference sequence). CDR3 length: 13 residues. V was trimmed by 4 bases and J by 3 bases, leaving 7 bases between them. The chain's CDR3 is CASSSGDKNIQYF. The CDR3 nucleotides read TGTGCCAGCAGCTCCGGGGACAAAAACATTCAGTACTTC.

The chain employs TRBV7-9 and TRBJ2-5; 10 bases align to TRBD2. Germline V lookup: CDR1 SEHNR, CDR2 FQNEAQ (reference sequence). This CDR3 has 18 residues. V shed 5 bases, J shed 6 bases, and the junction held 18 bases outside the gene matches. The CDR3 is CASSPAMKTGTSVKTQYF. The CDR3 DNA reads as TGTGCCAGCAGCCCCGCAATGAAGACCGGGACTAGCGTGAAGACCCAGTACTTC.

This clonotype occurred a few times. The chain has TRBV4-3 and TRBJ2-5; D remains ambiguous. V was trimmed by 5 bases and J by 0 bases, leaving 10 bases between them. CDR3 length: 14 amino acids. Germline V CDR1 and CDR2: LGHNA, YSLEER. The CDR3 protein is CASSFFLDQETQYF. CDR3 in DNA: TGCGCCAGCAGCTTTTTTTTAGACCAAGAGACCCAGTACTTC.

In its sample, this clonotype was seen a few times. The CDR3 loop is CASSLTSGGVWDTQYF. The CDR3 DNA is TGTGCCAGCAGTTTGACTAGCGGGGGAGTGTGGGATACGCAGTATTTT. This rearrangement joins TRBV28 to TRBJ2-3; 12 positions agree with TRBD2. From germline, CDR1 is MDHEN and CDR2 SYDVKM. This CDR3 comprises 16 residues. After removal of 3 bases from V and 6 bases from J, the junction contained 7 bases not matched to a gene.

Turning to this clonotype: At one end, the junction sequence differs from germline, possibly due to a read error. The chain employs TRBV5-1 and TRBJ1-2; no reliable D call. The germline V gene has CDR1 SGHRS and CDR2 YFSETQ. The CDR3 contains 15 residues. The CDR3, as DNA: TGCGCCGGCAGCTTGGTTCCGGAGATGAACTATGGCTACACCTTC. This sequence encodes CAGSLVPEMNYGYTF.

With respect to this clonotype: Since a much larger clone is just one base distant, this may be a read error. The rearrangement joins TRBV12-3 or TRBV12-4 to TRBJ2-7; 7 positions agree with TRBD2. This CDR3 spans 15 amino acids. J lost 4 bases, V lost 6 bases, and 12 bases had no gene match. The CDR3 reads CASSPPGLVAYEQYF. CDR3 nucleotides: TGTGCCAGCAGCCCTCCAGGACTAGTGGCGTACGAGCAGTACTTC.

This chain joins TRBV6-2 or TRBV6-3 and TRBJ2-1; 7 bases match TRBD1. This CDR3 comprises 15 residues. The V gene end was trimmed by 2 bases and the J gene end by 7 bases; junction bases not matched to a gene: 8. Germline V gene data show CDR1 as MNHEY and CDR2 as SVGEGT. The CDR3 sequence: CASSYLGQVGNEQFF. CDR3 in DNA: TGTGCCAGCAGTTACCTTGGACAGGTTGGAAATGAGCAGTTCTTC.

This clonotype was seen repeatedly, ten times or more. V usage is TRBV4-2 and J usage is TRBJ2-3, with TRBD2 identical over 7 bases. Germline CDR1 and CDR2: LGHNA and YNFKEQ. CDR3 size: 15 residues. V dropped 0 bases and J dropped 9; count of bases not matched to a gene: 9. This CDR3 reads CASSQERDYLSTQYF. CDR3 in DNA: TGTGCCAGCAGCCAAGAGCGGGACTACCTCTCGACGCAGTATTTT.

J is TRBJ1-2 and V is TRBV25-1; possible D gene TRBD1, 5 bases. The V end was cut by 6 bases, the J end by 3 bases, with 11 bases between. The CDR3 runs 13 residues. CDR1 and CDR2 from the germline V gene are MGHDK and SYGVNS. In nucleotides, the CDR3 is TGTGCCAGCAGAGGCCCGGGGCACTATGGCTACACCTTC. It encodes CASRGPGHYGYTF.

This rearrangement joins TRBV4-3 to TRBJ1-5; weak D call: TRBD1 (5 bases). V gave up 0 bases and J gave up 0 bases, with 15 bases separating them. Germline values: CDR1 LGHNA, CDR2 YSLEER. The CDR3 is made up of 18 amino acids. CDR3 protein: CASSQDVLGQISNQPQHF. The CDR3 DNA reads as TGCGCCAGCAGCCAAGATGTATTGGGGCAGATTAGCAATCAGCCCCAGCATTTT.

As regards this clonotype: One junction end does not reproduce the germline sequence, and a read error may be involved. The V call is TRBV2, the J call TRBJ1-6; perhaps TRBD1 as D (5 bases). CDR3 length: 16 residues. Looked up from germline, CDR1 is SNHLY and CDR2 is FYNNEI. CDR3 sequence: CACSFLTGPDNSPLHF. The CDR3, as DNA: TGTGCCTGCAGTTTCTTAACAGGCCCAGATAATTCACCCCTCCACTTT.

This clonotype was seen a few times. CDR3 region: CASSFTRTTDTQYF. DNA of the CDR3: TGTGCCAGCAGCTTCACGAGGACCACAGATACGCAGTATTTT. The chain has TRBV7-6 and TRBJ2-3, with D hard to call. The CDR3 is 14 residues long. Trimming shortened V by 3 bases and J by 2 bases, and 9 bases separated the two germline ends. From germline, CDR1 is SGHVS and CDR2 FNYEAQ.

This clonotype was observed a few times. Written as DNA, the CDR3 is TGTGCCAGCAGCTTACAGGGGGCGGGGTATCAGCCCCAGCATTTT. Translation gives CASSLQGAGYQPQHF. This chain links TRBV7-2 with TRBJ1-5, with 8 positions matching TRBD1. The germline CDR1 and CDR2 sequences are SGHTA and FQGNSA. CDR3 size: 15 residues. V gave up 2 bases and J gave up 5 bases; unmatched junction bases: 5.

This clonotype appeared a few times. CDR3 protein: CSARGQDWYQETQYF. DNA of the CDR3: TGCAGTGCTAGGGGGCAGGACTGGTACCAAGAGACCCAGTACTTC. J is TRBJ2-5 and V is TRBV20-1; possibly TRBD1 or TRBD2 for D (5 bases each). This CDR3 spans 15 amino acids. The germline V gene has CDR1 DFQATT and CDR2 SNEGSKA (reference sequence). V was shortened by 3 bases and J by 0 bases, with 14 bases between the two germline ends.

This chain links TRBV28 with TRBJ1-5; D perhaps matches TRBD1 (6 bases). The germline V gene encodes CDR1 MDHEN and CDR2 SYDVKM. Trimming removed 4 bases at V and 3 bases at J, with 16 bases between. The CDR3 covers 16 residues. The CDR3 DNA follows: TGTGCCAGCAGTTCTTCAGGGGAAGAGGACAATCAGCCCCAGCATTTT. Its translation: CASSSSGEEDNQPQHF.

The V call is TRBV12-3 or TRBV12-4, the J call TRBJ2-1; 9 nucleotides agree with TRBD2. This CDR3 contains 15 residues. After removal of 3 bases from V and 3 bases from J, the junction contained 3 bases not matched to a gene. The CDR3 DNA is TGTGCCAGCAGTTTCCCTAGCGGGATCTACAATGAGCAGTTCTTC. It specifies CASSFPSGIYNEQFF.